This T cell receptor beta chain was obtained from a study of blood T cell repertoires in COVID-19. Study-wide background: Nucleic acid was either cDNA or gDNA, and it came from T cells, B-cell-depleted T cells, or PBMCs.

Per the original data handling: Estimates of nucleated cell counts were drawn from the amplification of reference gene primers. Measured with immunoSEQ multiplex PCR; TCRdb has only the in-frame clones, and not every one. V, J and clone size were drawn from that table, and D and trimming were deduced from the DNA. The data hold approximately 100,000 clones, with roughly 88% observed a single time. CDR1 and CDR2 from the germline V gene are WSHSY and SAAADI. There are 14 residues in the CDR3. The V and J ends lost 7 bases and 0 bases, in that order; junction bases with no gene match: 1. The chain is built from TRBV10-2 and TRBJ2-3, with 10 positions matching TRBD2. This TCR derives from a woman aged 55-69 years with acute or convalescent COVID-19. Sequencing input: peripheral blood. CDR3 loop: CASKGLASTDTQYF. The DNA of the CDR3 is TGCGCCAGCAAGGGACTAGCGAGCACAGATACGCAGTATTTT.